The 8 T cell receptor beta chains presented below share a single source sample, sequenced in a study of blood T cell repertoires in COVID-19 (dated by TCRdb to 2018 to 2021). Libraries came from the immunoSEQ multiplex PCR assay. TCRdb holds this immuneACCESS table with in-frame rearrangements only. Some clones are missing; in checked studies, unresolved V genes explain under half, and the rest has no known cause. Within this sample are about 83,000 clones, with roughly four fifths of them counted one time only. The top ten constitute 15% to 20% of the sample. Material: peripheral blood. Source of these receptors: a woman of 80 years or more with active or convalescent COVID-19.

This rearrangement joins TRBV5-6 to TRBJ1-1, with D possibly matching TRBD1 (6 bases). The CDR3 runs 15 residues. V was pared by 0 bases and J by 5 bases, with 14 bases between. CDR1 SGHDT and CDR2 YYEEEE come from the germline V gene. The CDR3 nucleotides are TGTGCCAGCAGCTTGGTTGTACAGGGAGGGACTGAAGCTTTCTTT. Protein sequence: CASSLVVQGGTEAFF.

The gene calls are TRBV5-1 and TRBJ2-2; 11 nucleotides align to TRBD1. After removal of 7 bases from V and 4 bases from J, the junction contained 12 bases not matched to a gene. Looked up from germline, CDR1 is SGHRS and CDR2 is YFSETQ. This CDR3 comprises 17 residues. The CDR3 region is CASVRLPDRGLTGELFF. The CDR3 DNA reads as TGCGCCAGCGTAAGATTACCGGACAGGGGGCTCACCGGGGAGCTGTTTTTT.

This sequence joins TRBV4-3 and TRBJ1-3; D is perhaps TRBD1 (6 bases). The CDR3 sequence is 16 residues long. Germline loops: CDR1 LGHNA, CDR2 YSLEER. The V gene lost 1 base and the J gene lost 9 bases, with 19 bases spanning the gap. Written as DNA, the CDR3 is TGCGCCAGCAGCCAAGTATCGTACAGGGATAGTTTCACCATATATTTT. Its translation is CASSQVSYRDSFTIYF.

The chain is built from TRBV11-2 and TRBJ1-1; D uncertain. This CDR3 is 15 amino acids long. Germline CDR1 reads SGHAT; CDR2 reads FQNNGV. The V end was cut by 2 bases, the J end by 1 base, with 11 bases between. The DNA for the CDR3 is TGTGCCAGCAGCTTATCGACATCCGGGAACACTGAAGCTTTCTTT. This translates into CASSLSTSGNTEAFF.

The genes are TRBV27 and TRBJ2-7, with 9 bases identical to TRBD2. Germline V gene data show CDR1 as MNHEY and CDR2 as SMNVEV (reference sequence). The CDR3 covers 15 residues. V was clipped by 5 bases and J by 2 bases; unmatched bases: 7. CDR3 loop: CASSPRGGLPYEQYF. The CDR3 DNA reads TGTGCCAGCAGTCCGCGGGGGGGGCTCCCCTACGAGCAGTACTTC.

V usage is TRBV10-3 and J usage is TRBJ1-2, with unresolved D. The CDR3 has 12 amino acids. V was trimmed by 3 bases and J by 5 bases, leaving 7 bases between them. Germline V gene lookup returns CDR1 ENHRY and CDR2 SYGVKD. CDR3 sequence (DNA): TGTGCCATCAGTGAAACTGATTATGGCTACACCTTC. Protein sequence: CAISETDYGYTF.

This clone has only one observation. The genes are TRBV12-3 or TRBV12-4 and TRBJ1-6; unclear D gene. This CDR3 comprises 13 residues. V lost 6 bases, J lost 8 bases, and 11 bases lay in between. The CDR3 loop is CASSSGIDSPLHF. The CDR3 DNA reads TGTGCCAGCAGCTCGGGGATTGATTCACCCCTCCACTTT.

The rearrangement links TRBV21-1 to TRBJ2-3; TRBD2 is the table's D call and was not checked against the DNA. TRBV21-1 is termed a pseudogene. CDR3 length equals 19 residues. CDR3 sequence reads: CASSTFPFIERGSTDTQYF. CDR3 DNA: TGTGCCAGCAGCACATTCCCCTTTATCGAGCGGGGATCCACAGATACGCAGTATTTT.